The rows below give T cell receptor beta chains drawn from one sample of a study of T cells in localized non-small cell lung cancer. The repertoire was sequenced with immunoSEQ multiplex PCR; TCRdb's copy has only in-frame clones and lacks some. The sample holds about 1,500 clones, around 28% seen once. The source was normal lung tissue next to the tumor, collected before any cancer treatment. The receptor set was obtained from a male donor older than 55 with stage I squamous cell lung carcinoma. Both conserved end residues are trimmed from each CDR3. Each record gives: V gene, CDR3 protein.

>TRBV11-3
ASSLGQETYEQY
>TRBV18
ASSWTSRLNTGELF
>TRBV19
ASSILAGVTQY
>TRBV9
ASSVGRGSSYEQY
>TRBV19
ASSNSPDFGWSGETQY
>TRBV11-3
ASSLVAGTAFYEQY
>TRBV5-1
ASSEEGAWANVLT
>TRBV6-8
AISSGTTGELF
>TRBV11-3
ASSLDGPLDTIY
>TRBV14
ASSLLAGTGETQY
>TRBV30
AWKGDRTEQF
>TRBV2
ASSRTANTEAF
>TRBV19
ASSPGGRGNRETQY
>TRBV15
ATSRVVGGTEAF
>TRBV29-1
SVGGGPNTEAF
>TRBV9
ASSDLRVGEQY
>TRBV6-4
ASSYSEQGYEQY